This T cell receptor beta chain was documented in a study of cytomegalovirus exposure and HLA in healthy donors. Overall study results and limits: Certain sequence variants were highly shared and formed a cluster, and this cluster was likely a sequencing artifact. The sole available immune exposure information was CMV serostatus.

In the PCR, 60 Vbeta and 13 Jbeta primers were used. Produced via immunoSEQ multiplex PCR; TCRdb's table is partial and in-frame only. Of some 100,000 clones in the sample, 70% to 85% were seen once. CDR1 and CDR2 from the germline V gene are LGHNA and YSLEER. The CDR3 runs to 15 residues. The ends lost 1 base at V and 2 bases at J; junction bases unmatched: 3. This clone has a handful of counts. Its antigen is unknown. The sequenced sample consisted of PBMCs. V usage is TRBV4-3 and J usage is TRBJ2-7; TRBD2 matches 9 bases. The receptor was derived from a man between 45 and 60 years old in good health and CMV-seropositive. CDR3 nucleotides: TGCGCCAGCAGCCAAGGGGGCGGGAGGGCCTACGAGCAGTACTTC. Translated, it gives CASSQGGGRAYEQYF.